These 4 T cell receptor beta chains came from one sample sequenced in a study of CD8+CD57+ T cells in acquired aplastic anemia. The use of genomic DNA as template underpinned the TCR beta VDJ and CDR3 profiling. MiXCR was run by TCRdb on the reads, yielding one entry per CDR3 protein. The sample contains approximately 200,000 distinct CDR3 sequences, around three fifths of which appear only once. Sequences were obtained from sorted CD4+, CD8+, or CD8+CD57+ T cells (not recorded which) from PBMCs. The receptors were sampled from a human donor with severe aplastic anemia or a healthy control (not recorded which).

V gene TRBV7-9 combines with J gene TRBJ2-7; no clear D gene. This CDR3 has 13 residues. V lost 6 bases and J lost 2, with 11 bases in between. Germline V gene data show CDR1 as SEHNR and CDR2 as FQNEAQ (reference sequence). CDR3 region: CASRQALAYEQYF. The CDR3 nucleotides read TGTGCCAGCAGGCAAGCTCTGGCCTACGAGCAGTACTTC.

The J gene is TRBJ2-7, the V gene TRBV29-1, with 10 nucleotides matching TRBD2. Per the germline V gene, CDR1 is SQVTM and CDR2 is ANQGSEA. There are 14 residues in the CDR3. The CDR3 DNA reads as TGCCACCCGGGAGCGGGGGGGAGCTCCTACGAGCAGTACTTC. This gives the protein CHPGAGGSSYEQYF.

The chain combines TRBV15 with TRBJ2-2; D gene ambiguous. The CDR3 sequence is 16 residues long. The germline CDR1 and CDR2 sequences are LNHNV and YYDKDF (reference sequence). Trimming left V 1 base short and J 2 bases short, with 11 bases between. This CDR3 is CATSRGLGPNTGELFF. CDR3 DNA: TGTGCCACCAGCAGAGGTCTCGGCCCAAACACCGGGGAGCTGTTTTTT.

This clonotype was counted a few times. The conserved final phenylalanine or tryptophan is absent from the CDR3, which likely points to a read error. The V call is TRBV11-3, the J call TRBJ2-1; TRBD1 agrees at 11 bases. The CDR3 extends over 17 amino acids. Germline V gene sequence: CDR1 SGHNT, CDR2 YENEEA. V shed 1 base, J shed 4 bases, and the junction held 6 bases outside the gene matches. The CDR3 region is CASSLGRDRGTYNEQFS. The CDR3 region has the DNA TGTGCCAGCAGCTTAGGTCGGGACAGGGGGACATACAATGAGCAGTTCTCC.